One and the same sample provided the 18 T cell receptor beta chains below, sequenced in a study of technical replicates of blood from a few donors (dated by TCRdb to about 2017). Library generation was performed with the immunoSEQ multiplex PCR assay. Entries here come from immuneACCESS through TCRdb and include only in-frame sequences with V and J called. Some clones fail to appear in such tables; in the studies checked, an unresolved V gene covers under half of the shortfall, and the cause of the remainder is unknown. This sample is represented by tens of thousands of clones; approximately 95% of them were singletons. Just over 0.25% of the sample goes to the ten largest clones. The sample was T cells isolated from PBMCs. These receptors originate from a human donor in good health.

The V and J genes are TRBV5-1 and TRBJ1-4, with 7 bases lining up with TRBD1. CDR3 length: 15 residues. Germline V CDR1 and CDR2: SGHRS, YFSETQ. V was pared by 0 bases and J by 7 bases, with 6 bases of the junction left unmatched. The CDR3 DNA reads TGCGCCAGCAGCTTGGGGGGACAGCTAGGTGAAAAACTGTTTTTT. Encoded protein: CASSLGGQLGEKLFF.

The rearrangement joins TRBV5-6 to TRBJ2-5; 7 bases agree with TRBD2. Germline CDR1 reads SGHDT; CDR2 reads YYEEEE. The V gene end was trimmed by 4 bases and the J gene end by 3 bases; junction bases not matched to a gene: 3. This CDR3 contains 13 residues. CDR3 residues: CASSRLAEETQYF. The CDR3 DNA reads TGTGCCAGCAGCCGGCTAGCGGAAGAGACCCAGTACTTC.

In DNA form, the CDR3 reads TGCGCCAGCAGCTTGTCTGCGGTTTACAATGAGCAGTTCTTC. As protein: CASSLSAVYNEQFF. The V call is TRBV5-1, the J call TRBJ2-1; D remains unclear. V lost 1 base and J 4 bases, leaving 9 bases between the germline ends. CDR3 length: 14 residues. Germline V CDR1 and CDR2: SGHRS, YFSETQ. The entire variable domain, with the rest obtained from reference TRBV5-1 and TRBJ2-1, is as follows: KAGVTQTPRYLIKTRGQQVTLSCSPISGHRSVSWYQQTPGQGLQFLFEYFSETQRNKGNFPGRFSGRQFSNSRSEMNVSTLELGDSALYLCASSLSAVYNEQFFGPGTRLTVL.

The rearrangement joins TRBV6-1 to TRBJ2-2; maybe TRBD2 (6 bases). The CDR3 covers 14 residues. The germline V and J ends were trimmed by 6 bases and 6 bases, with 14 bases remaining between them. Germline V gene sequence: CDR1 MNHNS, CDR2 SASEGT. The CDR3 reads CASSKLGGSGELFF. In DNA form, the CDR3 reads TGTGCCAGCAGCAAGCTCGGGGGATCCGGGGAGCTGTTTTTT.

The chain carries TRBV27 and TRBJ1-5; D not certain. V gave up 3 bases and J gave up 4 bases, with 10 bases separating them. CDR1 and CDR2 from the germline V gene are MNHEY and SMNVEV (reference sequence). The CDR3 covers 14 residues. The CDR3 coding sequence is TGTGCCAGCAGTTTGGAGCGCAGTAATCAGCCCCAGCATTTT. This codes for CASSLERSNQPQHF.

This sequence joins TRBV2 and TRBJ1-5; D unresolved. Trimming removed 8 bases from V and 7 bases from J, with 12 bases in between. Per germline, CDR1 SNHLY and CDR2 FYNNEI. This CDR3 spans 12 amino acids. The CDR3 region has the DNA TGTGCCAGCGGGAGACACGGGCAGCCCCAGCATTTT. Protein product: CASGRHGQPQHF.

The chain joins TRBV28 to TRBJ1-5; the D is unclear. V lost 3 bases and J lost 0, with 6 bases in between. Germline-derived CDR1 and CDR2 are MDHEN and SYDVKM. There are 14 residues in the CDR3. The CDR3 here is CASSLWLSNQPQHF. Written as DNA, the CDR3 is TGTGCCAGCAGTTTGTGGCTTAGCAATCAGCCCCAGCATTTT.

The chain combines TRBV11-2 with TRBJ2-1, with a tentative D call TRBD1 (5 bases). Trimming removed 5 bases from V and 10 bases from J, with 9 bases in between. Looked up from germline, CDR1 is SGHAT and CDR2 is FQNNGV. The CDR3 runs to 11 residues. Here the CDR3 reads CASSVRGEQFF. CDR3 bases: TGTGCCAGCAGCGTTAGGGGAGAGCAGTTCTTC.

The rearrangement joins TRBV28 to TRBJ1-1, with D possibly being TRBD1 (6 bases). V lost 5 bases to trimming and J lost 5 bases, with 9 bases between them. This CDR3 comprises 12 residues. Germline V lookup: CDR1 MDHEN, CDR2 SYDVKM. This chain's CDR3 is CASSPQGTEAFF. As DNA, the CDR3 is TGTGCCAGCAGTCCACAGGGTACTGAAGCTTTCTTT.

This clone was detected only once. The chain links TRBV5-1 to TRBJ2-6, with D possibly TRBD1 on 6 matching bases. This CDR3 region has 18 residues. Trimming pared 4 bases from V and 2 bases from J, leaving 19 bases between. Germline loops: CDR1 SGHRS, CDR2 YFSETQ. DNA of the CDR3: TGCGCCAGCAGCCAAGACGGACAGTATTTAGCTGGGGCCAACGTCCTGACTTTC. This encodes CASSQDGQYLAGANVLTF.

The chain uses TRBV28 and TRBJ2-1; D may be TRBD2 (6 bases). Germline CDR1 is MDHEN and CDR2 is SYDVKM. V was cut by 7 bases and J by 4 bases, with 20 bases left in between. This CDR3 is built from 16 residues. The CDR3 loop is CASNPRREGPYNEQFF. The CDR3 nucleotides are TGTGCCAGCAACCCGCGGCGGGAAGGCCCGTACAATGAGCAGTTCTTC.

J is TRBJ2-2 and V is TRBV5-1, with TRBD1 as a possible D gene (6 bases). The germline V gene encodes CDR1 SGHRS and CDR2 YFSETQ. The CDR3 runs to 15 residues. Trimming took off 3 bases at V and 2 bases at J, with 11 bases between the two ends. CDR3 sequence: CASSSRTDNTGELFF. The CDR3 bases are TGCGCCAGCAGCTCACGGACAGATAACACCGGGGAGCTGTTTTTT.

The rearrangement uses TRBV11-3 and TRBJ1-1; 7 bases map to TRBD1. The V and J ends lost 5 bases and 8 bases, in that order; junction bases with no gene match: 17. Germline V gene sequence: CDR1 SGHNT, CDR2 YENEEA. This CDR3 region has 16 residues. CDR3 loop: CASSGGLRDSKYEAFF. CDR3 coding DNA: TGTGCCAGCAGCGGGGGATTGAGGGACAGTAAATACGAAGCTTTCTTT. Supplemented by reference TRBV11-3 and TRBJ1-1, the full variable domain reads EAGVVQSPRYKIIEKKQPVAFWCNPISGHNTLYWYLQNLGQGPELLIRYENEEAVDDSQLPKDRFSAERLKGVDSTLKIQPAELGDSAVYLCASSGGLRDSKYEAFFGQGTRLTVV.

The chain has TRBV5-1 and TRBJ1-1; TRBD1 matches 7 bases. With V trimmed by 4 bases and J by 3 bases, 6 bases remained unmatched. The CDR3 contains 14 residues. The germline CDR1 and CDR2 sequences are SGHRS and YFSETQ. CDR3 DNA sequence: TGCGCCAGCAGCACCGGACAGGATCACACTGAAGCTTTCTTT. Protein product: CASSTGQDHTEAFF.

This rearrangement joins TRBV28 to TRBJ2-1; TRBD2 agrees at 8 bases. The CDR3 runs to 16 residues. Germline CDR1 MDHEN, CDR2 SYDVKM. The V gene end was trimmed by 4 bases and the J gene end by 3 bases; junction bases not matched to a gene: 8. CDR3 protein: CASSSHSGRGYNEQFF. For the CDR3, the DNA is TGTGCCAGCAGTTCTCACAGCGGGAGAGGCTACAATGAGCAGTTCTTC.

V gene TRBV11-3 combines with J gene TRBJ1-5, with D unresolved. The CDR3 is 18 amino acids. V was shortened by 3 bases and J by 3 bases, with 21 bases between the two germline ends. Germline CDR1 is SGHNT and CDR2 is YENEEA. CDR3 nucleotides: TGTGCCAGCAGCTTTTATTCCCTGGAAGCAGACAACAATCAGCCCCAGCATTTT. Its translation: CASSFYSLEADNNQPQHF.

This CDR3 is CAISEPRLAGGPADTQYF. The CDR3 DNA sequence: TGTGCCATCAGTGAGCCTAGACTAGCGGGAGGGCCTGCAGATACGCAGTATTTT. This chain joins TRBV10-3 and TRBJ2-3; 14 bases agree with TRBD2. J was trimmed by 4 bases and V by 2 bases; bases with no gene match: 8. This CDR3 region has 18 residues. CDR1 is ENHRY and CDR2 is SYGVKD in the germline V gene.

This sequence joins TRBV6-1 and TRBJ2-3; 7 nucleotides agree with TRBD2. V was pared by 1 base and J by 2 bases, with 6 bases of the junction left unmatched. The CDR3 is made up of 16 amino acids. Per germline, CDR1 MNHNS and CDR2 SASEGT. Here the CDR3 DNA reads TGTGCCAGCAGTGAAGGGCAGCGGGATTACACAGATACGCAGTATTTT. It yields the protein CASSEGQRDYTDTQYF.